This T cell receptor (beta chain) was sequenced in a study of T cell changes during pregnancy in multiple sclerosis. Germline CDR1 SEHNR, CDR2 FQNEAQ (reference sequence). With V trimmed by 11 bases and J by 6 bases, 7 bases remained unmatched. The CDR3 has 11 residues. Measured with immunoSEQ multiplex PCR; TCRdb has only the in-frame clones, and not every one. Of tens of thousands of clones in the sample, around 90% were seen once. Sequenced here: peripheral blood, sampled in the third trimester of pregnancy. V and J are TRBV7-9 and TRBJ2-7, with 7 positions matching TRBD2. The sequence derives from a female donor in good health, enrolled as a control in a pregnancy study. The chain's CDR3 is CAGERGLEQYF. In DNA form, the CDR3 reads TGTGCCGGCGAGCGGGGTCTCGAGCAGTACTTC. The complete variable domain, with remaining parts taken from reference TRBV7-9 and TRBJ2-7, reads DTGVSQNPRHKITKRGQNVTFRCDPISEHNRLYWYRQTLGQGPEFLTYFQNEAQLEKSRLLSDRFSAERPKGSFSTLEIQRTEQGDSAMYLCAGERGLEQYFGPGTRLTVT.